Included here is one T cell receptor beta chain sequence, with context. Its antigen has not been determined. Base qualities are missing; no much larger clone stands one base away. This sample stems from a study of cytomegalovirus exposure and HLA in healthy donors (dated by TCRdb to 2015 to 2018). Broadly, across the study: An earlier analysis of roughly 500 of the donors reported 276 Gb of sequence data and 117 million unique TCR beta sequences obtained from roughly 170 million T cells. An early release that covered about 600 HLA-typed donors contained around 300 gigabases of sequencing data and approximately 85 million unique TCR sequences. The genetic ancestry cluster associated with self-reported Caucasian donors included around four fifths of the 300 to 400 genotyped donors. The study aimed to test whether cataloging public T cell receptors could reveal signatures of past pathogen exposure. The study used immunosequencing to profile the T cell repertoires of approximately 640 subjects and linked those repertoires to cytomegalovirus serostatus. Besides the first cohort of more than 650 subjects, a separate validation cohort made up of roughly 130 different subjects was used. To predict cytomegalovirus infection status, the study combined high-throughput TCR immunosequencing, statistical association of individual TCRs with disease status, and machine learning. In a later analysis, previously published TCR beta repertoires from 550 to 750 donors were re-analyzed and high-resolution HLA genotyping was added so that TCR occurrence patterns could be studied. In the later analysis, no new phenotypic data were used to find candidate immune exposures; instead, reliance was placed on TCR beta sequences and their occurrence across donors. An earlier analysis of approximately 640 of the donors applied high-throughput TCR beta sequencing to assess whether each TCR beta V gene segment acted as functional or pseudogenic. Donor age, sex, ethnicity and CMV serostatus were compiled together with the repertoire data. In a later genetic analysis, genome-wide SNP genotypes for about three fifths of the roughly 670 donors were used, and that subset was treated as a discovery cohort. Every discovery cohort repertoire had been produced on one sequencing platform. Both class I and class II loci were covered by HLA typing, at four-digit resolution. The number of donors typed differed by locus, with about 620-630 for A, B, C, DRB1 and DQB1, more than 500 for DQA1, 600 to 610 for DPA1, and around 450 for DPB1. Five DR-DQ haplotypes were handled as single units for association and clustering, since linkage in the cohort was strong. Among roughly 400 genotyped donors of the cohort, an average of roughly 230,000 unique TCR beta nucleotide sequences was sequenced per donor, of which 15% to 20% were non-productive.

The library was obtained by the immunoSEQ multiplex PCR assay. A mixture of 60 forward primers for TCR Vbeta segments and 13 reverse primers for TCR Jbeta segments was used in the multiplex PCR. The CDR3 region of rearranged TCR beta genes was amplified from genomic DNA by a multiplex PCR assay. The amplified TCR beta libraries were sequenced on the Illumina HiSeq System as 87-base-pair reads. As for how the authors treated the data: Across the 670 or so repertoires, a later analysis counted 78 million or so unique TCR beta chains, approximately 12 million of which were shared by at least two donors. Raw reads were error-corrected and collapsed into unique sequences by a nearest-neighbor algorithm in which closely related sequences were merged to remove PCR and sequencing errors. Alignment of CDR3 sequences to IMGT reference sequences was used to assign V, D and J gene segments. For a sequence to be retained, a match of at least six nucleotides was required to both a V gene segment and a J gene segment. A rearrangement was called productive if the CDR3 had no stop codons and remained in frame with V and J, and every other rearrangement was called non-productive. CDR3 was defined by IMGT convention, running from the second conserved V-encoded cysteine to the conserved J-encoded phenylalanine. In an earlier analysis of approximately 500 of the donors, sequences lacking an unambiguous match to a single V gene segment were excluded. In an earlier analysis of several hundred of the donors, V segments were called functional above 56.7% productive rearrangements and were called segregating when the between-donor standard deviation exceeded 5%. To diagnose cytomegalovirus status from the catalog of TCR beta chain sequences, a statistical classification framework was built. In a later analysis, V and J genes were assigned by comparing TCR nucleotide sequences against IMGT/GENE-DB human TR gene sequences. In a later analysis, CDR3 sequences and most-parsimonious VDJ recombination scenarios were assigned using the TCRdist pipeline. In a later analysis, each TCR beta chain was defined by its CDR3 amino acid sequence together with its V-gene family, and reads lacking a unique V-gene family were excluded. In a later analysis, some 600 highly shared, low-generation-probability nucleotide sequences were removed to address suspected cross-contamination and a sequencing artifact. A later analysis calculated a clonal expansion index for each public chain from normalized within-repertoire ranks of inferred template counts. Generation probabilities in a later analysis came from a VDJ recombination model fitted to out-of-frame rearrangements, and those results were checked against IGoR. Hypergeometric tests were used in a later analysis to score TCR-TCR, TCR-HLA and TCR-CMV co-occurrence, with a repertoire-size bias correction applied to the TCR pairs. A later analysis estimated false discovery rates by permuting HLA or CMV assignments 20 times. In a later analysis, co-occurring TCRs were grouped with DBSCAN, and TCRdist sequence similarity was added when clustering was performed within HLA-allele-positive subsets. For co-occurrence clustering, repertoires with fewer than 30,000 or more than 120,000 public chains were excluded, along with roughly 5 repertoires with anomalous nucleotide sharing. The source is immuneACCESS, and TCRdb retained only in-frame sequences with V and J called. Part of the clones is not carried over; for the studies checked, unresolved V genes explain less than half of this, and the remainder is unexplained. That table is the source of V, J and clone size, and D and trimming were worked out from the DNA. Across this sample there are 150,000 to 200,000 clones, with roughly 80% seen only once. The ten largest make up 2.2% of the sample.

Findings and caveats that apply to the study as a whole: Because counts were too low, seventeen rarely observed V segments, including chromosome 9 orphons, were excluded from the earlier analysis of 587 of the donors. V-gene and J-gene trimming of TCR beta chains was associated with a missense DCLRE1C variant in a later genetic analysis, and the association was replicated in an independent cohort. A later analysis found that HLA-associated TCR beta chains were more clonally expanded and had lower generation probabilities than equally common non-associated chains. A later genetic analysis reported fewer N-insertions in productive TCRs among donors in an Asian-associated ancestry cluster than the roughly 620-donor mean. A total of 150 to 200 TCR beta chains were listed by the study as associated with cytomegalovirus. A later analysis found that TCR association rates varied across HLA loci, with DRB1 alleles showing the most associated TCRs and HLA-C alleles the fewest. Linkage disequilibrium might explain the correlated functional status among segregating V segments, but an unknown experimental factor could not be excluded. Most CMV-associated TCR beta chains appeared to be HLA-restricted in a later analysis, and the HLA associations seemed to be driven largely by CMV exposure. Three of the identified cytomegalovirus-associated TCR beta chains were confirmed in vitro to be specific for cytomegalovirus antigens. While some public TCRs were present in many individuals, most TCR sequences turned up only very rarely across donors. In an earlier analysis of some 500 of the donors, most TCR beta V segments were observed in productive rearrangements about 90% or about 30% of the time, broadly matching IMGT annotations. In a later analysis, several top co-occurrence clusters were reported to appear linked to parvovirus B19, influenza, CMV and Epstein-Barr virus. A further reported finding was that TCR beta sequences accurately predicted the HLA-A and HLA-B alleles for most subjects in the first cohort. The sequencing pipeline was judged likely to have produced a cluster of highly shared sequence variants as a technical artifact. Because the 87-base-pair reads could not distinguish some IMGT-functional V segments, including TRBV6-2 and TRBV6-3, those segments were excluded. HLA typing was unavailable for some donors at each locus, so association tests used only the typed subset. In this cohort, only TCR beta chains were sequenced, and detectable features were limited by the absence of alpha or paired-chain data. The authors suggested that the approach could potentially be extended to other disease states and immunological phenotypes. In both the original and validation cohorts, the classifier was reported to diagnose cytomegalovirus status with high specificity and sensitivity. Sequencing depth was assumed to be roughly uniform across donors in the presence/absence analyses, though that assumption may not hold. Immune exposure information for the cohort was limited to CMV serostatus. A later analysis associated 16,951 TCR beta sequences with specific HLA alleles at a false discovery rate of 0.05. When HLA alleles, especially DR and DQ, strongly co-occurred, TCR associations were difficult to assign to individual alleles.

In total, around 600 healthy bone marrow donors made up the cohort. At the time of sampling, every cohort member was nominally healthy, though immune exposures that went unrecorded were likely present. The donor tested CMV seropositive, placing the donor among the 250 to 350 seropositive members of the cohort. Each donor provided a peripheral blood sample, and peripheral blood mononuclear cells were used for TCR beta sequencing. The Qiagen DNeasy Blood Extraction Kit was used to extract genomic DNA from the blood cell samples. The CDR3 goes from the cysteine to the phenylalanine over 15 residues. Of all the DNA, just the CDR3 is kept, 45 bases in frame from base 1. In the germline V gene, CDR1 corresponds to MNHNS and CDR2 to SASEGT. V gives up 6 bases and J gives up 2 bases, and the segment between their germline ends measures 14 bases.

The chain links TRBV6-1 with TRBJ1-3, and the D gene may be TRBD1, 6 bases matching. Specimen: PBMCs. This receptor was identified in a man in his fifties or sixties in good health and CMV-seropositive. The CDR3 here reads CASRDDQGTGNTIYF. The DNA reads as follows: TGTGCCAGCAGGGACGATCAGGGGACTGGAAACACCATATATTTT.